A single sample gave rise to the 17 T cell receptor beta chains below, sequenced in a study of T cells in Graves' hyperthyroidism and ophthalmopathy. Authors of the study amplified TCR beta CDR3 regions from RNA transcripts. Initially, a first-round RT-PCR of the TCR CDR3 employed the HTBI primer set. One entry per CDR3 protein, called by TCRdb with MiXCR from the multiplex PCR reads. The sample carries approximately 420,000 distinct CDR3 sequences, 12% to 15% recorded once. Input material: blood. These receptors all come from a woman aged 18-30 years with Graves' hyperthyroidism.

The chain recombines TRBV4-1 with TRBJ1-5, with TRBD1 as a possible D gene (5 bases). Germline V gene data show CDR1 as MGHRA and CDR2 as YSYEKL. Trimming pared 2 bases from V and 4 bases from J, leaving 15 bases between. This CDR3 is built from 16 residues. The CDR3 loop is CASSQLWGRDNQPQHF. The CDR3 DNA reads as TGCGCCAGCAGCCAACTGTGGGGGAGGGATAATCAGCCCCAGCATTTT.

The chain couples TRBV6-2 or TRBV6-3 to TRBJ1-5, with TRBD1 identical over 11 bases. Germline V gene sequence: CDR1 MNHEY, CDR2 SVGEGT. V lost 8 bases and J lost 6; bases outside the gene matches: 9. This CDR3 comprises 15 residues. The CDR3 here is CASGRTGGSGQPQHF. The DNA for the CDR3 is TGTGCCAGCGGTAGGACAGGGGGCTCGGGTCAGCCCCAGCATTTT.

The table lists this clonotype with a few counts. The chain recombines TRBV7-2 with TRBJ2-3, with D perhaps being TRBD1 or TRBD2 (5 bases each). Trimming stripped 3 bases from V and 2 bases from J, with 12 bases between. Germline CDR1 reads SGHTA; CDR2 reads FQGNSA. The CDR3 consists of 15 residues. The CDR3 here is CASSLIGGDTDTQYF. Here the CDR3 DNA reads TGTGCCAGCAGCTTGATTGGGGGTGACACAGATACGCAGTATTTT.

This clonotype has a count of ten or more. The V and J genes are TRBV20-1 and TRBJ1-1; a weak D match, TRBD1 (5 bases). Per the germline V gene, CDR1 is DFQATT and CDR2 is SNEGSKA (reference sequence). The V end lost 6 bases, the J end lost 5 bases, and 19 bases lay between the germline ends. This CDR3 spans 14 amino acids. CDR3 DNA sequence: TGCAGTGCGGAGACCTGGGGCCCGGGGACTGAAGCTTTCTTT. Its protein is CSAETWGPGTEAFF.

This clonotype showed up just a few times. The CDR3: CASSLDQQDLYGYTF. CDR3 DNA sequence: TGTGCCAGCAGTTTAGATCAGCAAGACCTCTATGGCTACACCTTC. This chain connects TRBV12-3 or TRBV12-4 to TRBJ1-2; D unclear. The CDR3 has 15 amino acids. The germline V and J ends were trimmed by 1 base and 4 bases, with 13 bases remaining between them.

V and J are TRBV7-2 and TRBJ1-4; perhaps TRBD1 as D (6 bases). Trimming left V 2 bases short and J 6 bases short, with 13 bases between. Germline V gene lookup returns CDR1 SGHTA and CDR2 FQGNSA. The CDR3 has 15 residues. CDR3 region: CASSLSLGADEKLFF. The CDR3 DNA reads TGTGCCAGCAGCTTAAGTCTGGGGGCCGATGAAAAACTGTTTTTT.

In its sample, this clonotype was seen a few times. The rearrangement links TRBV30 to TRBJ2-5; maybe TRBD1 (5 bases). In germline, CDR1 is GTSNPN, CDR2 SVGIG (reference sequence). There are 13 residues in the CDR3. V was clipped by 0 bases and J by 1 base, with 6 bases between them. This chain's CDR3 is CAWSVQVQETQYF. CDR3 in DNA: TGTGCCTGGAGTGTACAGGTCCAAGAGACCCAGTACTTC.

In its sample, this clonotype was seen many times. The rearrangement uses TRBV30 and TRBJ2-2; no reliable D call. The CDR3 has 13 amino acids. CDR1 and CDR2 (germline): GTSNPN, SVGIG (reference sequence). Deletions cut 0 bases from V and 7 bases from J, with 9 bases between. As DNA, the CDR3 is TGTGCCTGGAGTGTACAATCCGGCGGGGAGCTGTTTTTT. It is translated as CAWSVQSGGELFF.

The rearrangement uses TRBV7-9 and TRBJ1-3, with 10 bases fitting TRBD1. V gave up 6 bases and J gave up 3 bases; unmatched junction bases: 8. Germline V lookup: CDR1 SEHNR, CDR2 FQNEAQ (reference sequence). The CDR3 spans 16 residues. CDR3 residues: CASRAGTGVHGNTIYF. The CDR3 coding sequence is TGTGCCAGCAGAGCCGGGACAGGGGTACATGGAAACACCATATATTTT.

The genes are TRBV20-1 and TRBJ2-5; 8 bases are shared with TRBD1. With V trimmed by 2 bases and J by 4 bases, 12 bases remained unmatched. This CDR3 has 16 amino acids. Germline CDR1 reads DFQATT; CDR2 reads SNEGSKA (reference sequence). The CDR3: CSARQTGAVRLETQYF. In nucleotides, the CDR3 is TGCAGTGCTAGACAGACAGGGGCGGTTAGATTAGAGACCCAGTACTTC.

V and J are TRBV12-3 or TRBV12-4 and TRBJ2-5, with D perhaps assigned TRBD1 or TRBD2 (5 bases each). V gave up 2 bases and J gave up 4 bases, with 11 bases separating them. CDR3 size: 14 residues. The CDR3 DNA reads TGTGCCAGCAGTTTAACGGGGCGTCCAGAGACCCAGTACTTC. Amino acids: CASSLTGRPETQYF.

This chain connects TRBV18 to TRBJ2-1; a weak D match, TRBD2 (5 bases). CDR3 length: 12 residues. Trimming stripped 3 bases from V and 10 bases from J, with 10 bases between. CDR1 KGHSH and CDR2 LQKENI come from the germline V gene. The CDR3: CASSPTRQEQFF. The DNA of the CDR3 is TGTGCCAGCTCACCTACTAGGCAAGAGCAGTTCTTC.

The V and J genes are TRBV6-1 and TRBJ2-6; D call uncertain. Germline CDR1 and CDR2: MNHNS and SASEGT. V lost 6 bases to trimming and J lost 0 bases, with 9 bases between them. CDR3 size: 15 residues. The CDR3 region is CASSMVVSGANVLTF. The DNA for the CDR3 is TGTGCCAGCAGCATGGTCGTCTCTGGGGCCAACGTCCTGACTTTC.

The table lists this clonotype with a few counts. The V gene is TRBV3-1, the J gene TRBJ2-2; D is ambiguous. The germline gives CDR1 LGHDT, CDR2 YNNKEL (reference sequence). This CDR3 comprises 15 residues. Trimming removed 3 bases from V and 1 base from J, with 9 bases in between. The DNA for the CDR3 is TGTGCCAGCAGCCAGGACCTTCTGAACACCGGGGAGCTGTTTTTT. Encoded protein: CASSQDLLNTGELFF.

There are many counts of this clonotype. J is TRBJ2-1 and V is TRBV7-8, with TRBD1 as a possible D gene (5 bases). Germline CDR1 SGHVS, CDR2 FQNEAQ. V shed 8 bases and J shed 0 bases, with 20 bases lying between them. CDR3 length: 17 residues. For the CDR3, the DNA is TGTGCCAGCGAGAAGTGGGGCAGGGCGAGCTCCTACAATGAGCAGTTCTTC. Its translation is CASEKWGRASSYNEQFF.

In this sample, this clonotype turned up many times. This chain links TRBV6-2 or TRBV6-3 with TRBJ2-1, with 7 bases that match TRBD2. CDR1 and CDR2 (germline): MNHEY, SVGEGT. V lost 5 bases to trimming and J lost 8 bases; unmatched junction nucleotides: 12. This CDR3 contains 15 residues. The CDR3, as DNA: TGTGCCAGCAGTCTGGCCGGGAGGCGCCTTGATGAGCAGTTCTTC. Its protein is CASSLAGRRLDEQFF.

This chain links TRBV6-2 or TRBV6-3 with TRBJ2-7, with TRBD2 as a possible D gene (5 bases). V gave up 6 bases and J gave up 0 bases, with 9 bases separating them. CDR3 size: 13 residues. Germline V gene lookup returns CDR1 MNHEY and CDR2 SVGEGT. DNA for the CDR3: TGTGCCAGCAGCGGACTGGGCTCCTACGAGCAGTACTTC. Translating it yields CASSGLGSYEQYF.